Listed below are T cell receptor beta chains from one sample, sequenced in a study of OX40 agonist ivuxolimab in advanced cancers. The table came from immunoSEQ multiplex PCR; TCRdb's copy has only in-frame clones and leaves some out. The table shows about 59,000 clones, with approximately 83% occurring only once. Specimen: CD4+ or CD8+ T cells sorted from blood, collected in a trial of the OX40 agonist ivuxolimab. These receptors originate from an adult with an advanced solid tumor such as melanoma, head and neck, liver or kidney cancer. The CDR3 runs from the conserved cysteine through the conserved F or W. The D gene is left open where the match is weak. Size is omitted from some rows. Given values are once, few, many or a class for expanded clones.

TRBD2	TRBJ2-3	TRBV27	once	CASSFLGTISSTDTQYF	TGTGCCAGCAGTTTCTTGGGGACTATCTCTAGCACAGATACGCAGTATTTT
TRBD1	TRBJ2-5	TRBV18	NA	CASSPPETGGLQETQYF	TGTGCCAGCTCACCACCAGAGACAGGGGGTCTCCAAGAGACCCAGTACTTC
TRBD2	TRBJ2-5	TRBV5-1	once	CASSSRLAGQETQYF	TGCGCCAGCAGCTCTCGACTAGCGGGTCAAGAGACCCAGTACTTC
TRBD2	TRBJ2-3	TRBV7-2	NA	CASSLLLLGRALTDTQYF	TGTGCCAGCAGCTTACTCTTACTTGGGAGGGCCTTGACAGATACGCAGTATTTT
TRBD2	TRBJ2-7	TRBV14	NA	CASSQVTSGSYEQYF	TGTGCCAGCAGCCAAGTGACTAGCGGCTCCTACGAGCAGTACTTC
NA	TRBJ2-7	TRBV28	NA	CASSLSPDMGAPYEQYF	TGTGCCAGCAGTTTATCCCCGGACATGGGGGCACCCTACGAGCAGTACTTC
NA	TRBJ2-1	TRBV30	many	CAWSTALSSYNEQFF	TGTGCCTGGAGTACAGCGTTGAGCTCCTACAATGAGCAGTTCTTC
NA	TRBJ1-2	TRBV28	NA	CASGGAAGYTF	TGTGCCAGCGGGGGCGCAGCTGGCTACACCTTC
TRBD2	TRBJ2-7	TRBV5-4	once	CASSPRTSGAYEQYF	TGTGCCAGCAGCCCACGGACTAGCGGGGCCTACGAGCAGTACTTC
NA	TRBJ1-5	TRBV29-1	NA	CSVEDQARGLGNQPQHF	TGCAGCGTTGAAGATCAGGCCCGGGGACTTGGCAATCAGCCCCAGCATTTT
NA	TRBJ2-5	TRBV11-2	NA	CASSFDSAVVGQETQYF	TGTGCCAGCAGCTTTGACTCGGCCGTAGTGGGTCAAGAGACCCAGTACTTC
NA	TRBJ1-5	TRBV5-1	NA	CASSLDSDSNQPQHF	TGCGCCAGCAGCCTTGACAGTGATAGCAATCAGCCCCAGCATTTT
TRBD1	TRBJ2-1	TRBV5-1	NA	CASSPGGISYNEQFF	TGCGCCAGCAGCCCAGGGGGAATCTCCTACAATGAGCAGTTCTTC
TRBD2	TRBJ2-5	TRBV19	NA	CASNTQASGRRETQYF	TGTGCCAGTAACACCCAGGCTAGCGGGAGGAGAGAGACCCAGTACTTC
NA	TRBJ1-2	TRBV7-9	NA	CASSPPGPREHGYTF	TGTGCCAGCAGCCCCCCCGGGCCCCGAGAGCATGGCTACACCTTC
TRBD1	TRBJ1-4	TRBV5-1	NA	CASSSTGTFKEKLFF	TGCGCCAGCAGCTCGACAGGGACGTTTAAAGAAAAACTGTTTTTT
TRBD1	TRBJ1-2	TRBV5-1	NA	CASSGQGIQYGYTF	TGCGCCAGCAGCGGACAGGGAATTCAGTATGGCTACACCTTC
NA	TRBJ1-4	TRBV7-9	NA	CASSFPRTYGEKLFF	TGTGCCAGCAGCTTCCCCCGGACCTACGGGGAAAAACTGTTTTTT
TRBD1	TRBJ2-7	TRBV27	NA	CASSLSVGTGQLYEQYF	TGTGCCAGCAGTTTATCAGTAGGGACAGGGCAGCTATACGAGCAGTACTTC
NA	TRBJ2-7	TRBV6-6	NA	CASSSGQYEQYF	TGTGCCAGCAGTTCCGGACAGTACGAGCAGTACTTC
NA	TRBJ2-3	TRBV9	NA	CASSVGLGGTQYF	TGTGCCAGCAGCGTAGGTCTGGGGGGTACGCAGTATTTT
NA	TRBJ2-2	TRBV5-6	once	CASSHVRTGELFF	TGTGCCAGCAGCCATGTGAGGACCGGGGAGCTGTTTTTT
TRBD2	TRBJ2-7	TRBV14	NA	CASSHPGLAGGFYEQYF	TGTGCCAGCAGCCATCCCGGACTAGCGGGAGGGTTCTACGAGCAGTACTTC
TRBD1	TRBJ2-2	TRBV27	once	CATRDRARVGELFF	TGTGCCACCCGGGACAGGGCCCGCGTAGGGGAGCTGTTTTTT
NA	TRBJ1-5	TRBV29-1	once	CSVGAVGQPQHF	TGCAGCGTTGGAGCGGTCGGTCAGCCCCAGCATTTT
NA	TRBJ1-1	TRBV27	NA	CASTPLSGTEAFF	TGTGCCAGCACCCCTTTATCCGGGACTGAAGCTTTCTTT
TRBD1	TRBJ1-1	TRBV5-1	NA	CASQRQGVPNTEAFF	TGCGCCAGCCAAAGACAGGGCGTCCCGAACACTGAAGCTTTCTTT
TRBD1	TRBJ1-1	TRBV30	NA	CAWRGQEHKAFF	TGTGCCTGGAGGGGACAGGAGCATAAAGCTTTCTTT
NA	TRBJ2-1	TRBV7-3	NA	CASSLITGGEQFF	TGTGCCAGCAGCTTAATAACTGGGGGTGAGCAGTTCTTC
NA	TRBJ1-6	TRBV5-6	NA	CASSLGGADSPLHF	TGTGCCAGCAGCTTGGGAGGGGCGGATTCACCCCTCCACTTT
TRBD1	TRBJ2-7	TRBV5-1	once	CASSGQGGMNEQYF	TGCGCCAGCAGCGGACAGGGAGGTATGAACGAGCAGTACTTC
NA	TRBJ1-4	TRBV7-2	NA	CASSLSTNEKLFF	TGTGCCAGCAGCTTATCCACTAATGAAAAACTGTTTTTT
NA	TRBJ1-2	TRBV27	few	CASSRTRNYGYTF	TGTGCCAGCAGCCGGACCCGGAATTATGGCTACACCTTC
NA	TRBJ1-5	TRBV19	NA	CASGRLNQPQHF	TGTGCCAGCGGCCGGCTCAATCAGCCCCAGCATTTT
NA	TRBJ2-7	TRBV5-1	NA	CASSPLSGEQYF	TGCGCCAGCAGCCCCCTCTCTGGCGAGCAGTACTTC
NA	TRBJ1-6	TRBV25-1	NA	CASSEGSRNSPLHF	TGTGCCAGCAGTGAAGGATCAAGGAATTCACCCCTCCACTTT
NA	TRBJ1-1	TRBV11-2	many	CASSFSREAFF	TGTGCCAGCAGCTTTTCCAGAGAAGCTTTCTTT
TRBD1	TRBJ1-5	TRBV7-3	NA	CASSLPLPRDSQDYSNQPQHF	TGTGCCAGCAGCTTACCCCTACCCCGGGACAGCCAGGATTATAGCAATCAGCCCCAGCATTTT
NA	TRBJ1-1	TRBV29-1	NA	CSVSAKVGATEAFF	TGCAGCGTTTCGGCCAAAGTGGGGGCTACTGAAGCTTTCTTT
NA	TRBJ2-5	TRBV25-1	NA	CASSEPTGKETQYF	TGTGCCAGCAGTGAACCGACGGGAAAAGAGACCCAGTACTTC
TRBD1	TRBJ1-1	TRBV6-5	NA	CASSYWGQGDTEAFF	TGTGCCAGCAGTTACTGGGGACAGGGGGACACTGAAGCTTTCTTT
NA	TRBJ2-5	TRBV5-1	once	CASSSQETQYF	TGCGCCAGCAGCTCACAAGAGACCCAGTACTTC
NA	TRBJ2-2	TRBV2	NA	CASSEVAQNTGELFF	TGTGCCAGCAGTGAAGTAGCGCAAAACACCGGGGAGCTGTTTTTT
NA	TRBJ1-1	TRBV30	NA	CAWSSGLNTEAFF	TGTGCCTGGAGTTCAGGGCTCAACACTGAAGCTTTCTTT
NA	TRBJ1-2	TRBV27	few	CASSLDRHYGYTF	TGTGCCAGCAGTTTGGACAGACACTATGGCTACACCTTC
NA	TRBJ1-1	TRBV28	NA	CASSLYSTNTEAFF	TGTGCCAGCAGTTTATACAGCACGAACACTGAAGCTTTCTTT
TRBD2	TRBJ2-2	TRBV2	NA	CASAGVYTGELFF	TGTGCCAGCGCGGGGGTATACACCGGGGAGCTGTTTTTT
NA	TRBJ2-1	TRBV2	NA	CASRRTRAGSSYNEQFF	TGTGCCAGCCGCCGGACCAGGGCAGGGAGTTCCTACAATGAGCAGTTCTTC
TRBD1	TRBJ1-3	TRBV10-3	NA	CAIRGGQGSGNTIYF	TGTGCCATCAGGGGGGGACAGGGCTCTGGAAACACCATATATTTT
TRBD1	TRBJ1-1	TRBV6-1	NA	CASSARDSWGTEAFF	TGTGCCAGCAGTGCACGGGACAGCTGGGGCACTGAAGCTTTCTTT
NA	TRBJ2-1	TRBV6-1	NA	CASSALGRGYSEQFF	TGTGCCAGCAGTGCGCTGGGCAGGGGTTACAGTGAGCAGTTCTTC
NA	TRBJ2-3	TRBV21-1	NA	CASSIGLVDTQYF	TGTGCCAGCAGCATCGGACTAGTAGATACGCAGTATTTT
TRBD1	TRBJ1-2	TRBV11-2	NA	CASSPDRDYGYTF	TGTGCCAGCAGCCCCGACAGGGACTATGGCTACACCTTC
TRBD1	TRBJ1-5	TRBV2	NA	CASSEGQGANQPQHF	TGTGCCAGCAGTGAAGGCCAGGGGGCCAATCAGCCCCAGCATTTT